The T cell receptor beta chain under discussion was sequenced for a study of T cell responses to AZD1222 COVID-19 vaccine. The method was immunoSEQ multiplex PCR; TCRdb's version includes in-frame clones alone and lacks a portion of them. The table includes roughly 100,000 clones, about 91% detected once. Germline-derived CDR1 and CDR2 are SGHRS and YFSETQ. The CDR3 covers 16 residues. V shed 7 bases and J shed 4 bases, with 18 bases lying between them. Notes on the study in general: Seropositive status at baseline applied to only 6 or 7 AZD1222 recipients. CD4 TCRs covered the whole spike, strongest at regions 160-218 and 743-854.

This clone has just one count. The target antigen is unknown. Sequenced material: peripheral blood, taken on day 0 of AZD1222 vaccination. The chain combines TRBV5-1 with TRBJ1-6; possible D gene TRBD1, 5 bases. The sequence was obtained from an adult in good health. The CDR3 here is CASREQGHDYNSPLHF. The CDR3 region has the DNA TGCGCCAGCCGGGAGCAGGGTCACGATTATAATTCACCCCTCCACTTT.